This T cell receptor (beta chain) emerged from a study of read filtering for tumor transcriptome and immune sequencing. General study points: The sorted CD138-negative fraction was a mixed bone marrow immune population, not purified T cells.

This clonotype was observed at least ten times. What it binds is not known. V was shortened by 2 bases and J by 1 base, with 18 bases between the two germline ends. This CDR3 is built from 18 residues. Germline CDR1 and CDR2: MNHEY and SVGEGT. Molecular barcoded adaptors covering alpha/delta and beta/gamma chains were used on roughly 400 ng RNA. MiXCR was run by TCRdb on the reads, yielding one entry per CDR3 protein. The sample includes over 25,000 distinct CDR3 sequences, approximately 15% seen only once; the top ten take around 47%. The TCR sequence derives from a donor aged 40 or older with multiple myeloma. The rearrangement joins TRBV6-2 or TRBV6-3 to TRBJ2-4, with D perhaps matching TRBD2 (6 bases). The sample was a population of CD138-negative cells sorted from bone marrow. As DNA, the CDR3 is TGTGCCAGCAGTTACCATGGAGGGACCGGGATGGCCAAAAACATTCAGTACTTC. This sequence encodes CASSYHGGTGMAKNIQYF.